Included here is one TCR beta chain sequence, with context. No antigen is known for it. This entry is derived from a study of T cell responses to AZD1222 COVID-19 vaccine. The germline V gene encodes CDR1 LNHDA and CDR2 SQIVND (reference sequence). This CDR3 is 16 amino acids long. V lost 3 bases, J lost 0 bases, and 12 bases lay in between. Findings and limits, study-wide: Unmutated variant regions are reportedly the target of nearly half of TCRs that are spike-specific. Possibly, clonal diversity was underestimated; donors were largely white British and included more females. Repertoires were collected only later (after the peak T cell response had occurred). Seropositive status at baseline applied to only 5 or 6 AZD1222 recipients.

Here immunoSEQ multiplex PCR was the method, and the copy in TCRdb shows in-frame clones only, minus some. The table lists 130,000 to 150,000 clones, approximately 93% of them singletons, with around 12% in the top ten. The sequence was collected from an adult who had recovered from COVID-19. V usage is TRBV19 and J usage is TRBJ2-1; a possible D gene is TRBD2 (6 bases). This material consisted of peripheral blood, taken after recovery from COVID-19. The CDR3 region is CASSIRGSDSYNEQFF. CDR3 DNA sequence: TGTGCCAGTAGTATCCGGGGGTCCGACTCCTACAATGAGCAGTTCTTC.